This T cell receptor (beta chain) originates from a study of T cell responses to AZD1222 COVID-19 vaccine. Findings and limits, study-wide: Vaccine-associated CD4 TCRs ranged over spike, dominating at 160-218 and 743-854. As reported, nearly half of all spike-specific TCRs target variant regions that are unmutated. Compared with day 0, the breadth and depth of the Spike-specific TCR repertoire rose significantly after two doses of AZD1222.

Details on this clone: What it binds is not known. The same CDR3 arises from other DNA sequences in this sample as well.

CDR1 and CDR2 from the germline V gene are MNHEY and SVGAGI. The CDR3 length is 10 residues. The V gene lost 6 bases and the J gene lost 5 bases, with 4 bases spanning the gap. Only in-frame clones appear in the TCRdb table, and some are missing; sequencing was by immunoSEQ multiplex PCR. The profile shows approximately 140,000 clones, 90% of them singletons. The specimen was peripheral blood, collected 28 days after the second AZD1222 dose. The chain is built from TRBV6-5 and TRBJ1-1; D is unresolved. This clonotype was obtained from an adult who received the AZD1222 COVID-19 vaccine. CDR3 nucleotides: TGTGCCAGCAGGAATACTGAAGCTTTCTTT. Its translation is CASRNTEAFF.